A single sample is the source of the 2 T cell receptor beta chains below, sequenced in a study of blood T cell repertoires in COVID-19 (dated by TCRdb to about 2020). Libraries were prepared through the immunoSEQ multiplex PCR assay. The clones in this table, taken by TCRdb from immuneACCESS, are in-frame only. Not every clone is retained; where verified, under half of the shortfall comes from an unresolved V gene, and the cause of the rest is unknown. The sample table lists fewer than 250,000 clones, about 83% of them with a count of one. The top ten hold 3% to 3.5% of the sample. Sequencing was carried out using PBMCs or T cells enriched from blood (not recorded which). These receptors were taken from a woman in her twenties or thirties who had been exposed to COVID-19.

The chain uses TRBV23-1 and TRBJ1-5; 9 nucleotides align to TRBD1. TRBV23-1 is an open reading frame, and its role is uncertain. V was pared by 3 bases and J by 3 bases, with 6 bases of the junction left unmatched. The CDR3 runs 16 residues. In nucleotides, the CDR3 is TGCGCCAGCAGTCACCTGGAACAGGGGGCCAATCAGCCCCAGCATTTT. Translated: CASSHLEQGANQPQHF.

The chain couples TRBV12-5 to TRBJ1-4; D gene ambiguous. Germline V gene data show CDR1 as LGHNT and CDR2 as FRNRAP. The V end was cut by 2 bases, the J end by 0 bases, with 13 bases between. The CDR3 is 17 residues long. The DNA for the CDR3 is TGTGCTAGTGGTTTGTCCCACGGGGATGCAACTAATGAAAAACTGTTTTTT. Translation gives CASGLSHGDATNEKLFF.